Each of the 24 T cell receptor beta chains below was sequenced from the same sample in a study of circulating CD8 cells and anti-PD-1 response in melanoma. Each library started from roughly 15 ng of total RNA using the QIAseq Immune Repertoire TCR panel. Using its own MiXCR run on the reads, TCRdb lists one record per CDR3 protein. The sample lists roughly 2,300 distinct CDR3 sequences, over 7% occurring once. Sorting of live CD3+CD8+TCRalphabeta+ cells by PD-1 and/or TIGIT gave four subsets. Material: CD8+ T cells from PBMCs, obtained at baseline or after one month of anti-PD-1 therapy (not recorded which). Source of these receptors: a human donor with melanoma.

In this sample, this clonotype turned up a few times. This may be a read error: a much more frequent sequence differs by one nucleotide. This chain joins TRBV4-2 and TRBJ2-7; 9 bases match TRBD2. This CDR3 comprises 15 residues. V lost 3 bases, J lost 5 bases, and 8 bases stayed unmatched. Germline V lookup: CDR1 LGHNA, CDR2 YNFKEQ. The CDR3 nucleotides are TGTGCCAGCAGCCATGATCCGGGACTAGCAGACGAGCAGTACTTC. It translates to CASSHDPGLADEQYF.

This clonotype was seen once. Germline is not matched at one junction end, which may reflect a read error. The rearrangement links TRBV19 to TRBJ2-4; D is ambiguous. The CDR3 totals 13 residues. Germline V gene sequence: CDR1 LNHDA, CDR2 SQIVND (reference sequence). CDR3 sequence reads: CASSITDVAIRYF. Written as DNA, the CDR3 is TGTGCCAGTAGTATAACGGACGTAGCCATTCGGTACTTC. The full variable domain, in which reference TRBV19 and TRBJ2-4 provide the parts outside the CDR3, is DGGITQSPKYLFRKEGQNVTLSCEQNLNHDAMYWYRQDPGQGLRLIYYSQIVNDFQKGDIAEGYSVSREKKESFPLTVTSAQKNPTAFYLCASSITDVAIRYFGAGTRLSVL.

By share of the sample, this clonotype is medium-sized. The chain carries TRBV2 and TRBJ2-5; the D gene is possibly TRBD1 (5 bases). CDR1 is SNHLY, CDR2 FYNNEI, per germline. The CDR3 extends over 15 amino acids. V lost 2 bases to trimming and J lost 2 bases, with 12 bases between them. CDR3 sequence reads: CASSESQAEQETQYF. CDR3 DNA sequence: TGTGCCAGCAGTGAATCACAGGCCGAACAAGAGACCCAGTACTTC.

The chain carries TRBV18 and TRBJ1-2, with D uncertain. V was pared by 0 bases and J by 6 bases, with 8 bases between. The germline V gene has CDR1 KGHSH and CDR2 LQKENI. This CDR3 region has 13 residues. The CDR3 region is CASSPPAEDGYTF. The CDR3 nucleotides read TGTGCCAGCTCACCACCTGCAGAGGATGGCTACACCTTC.

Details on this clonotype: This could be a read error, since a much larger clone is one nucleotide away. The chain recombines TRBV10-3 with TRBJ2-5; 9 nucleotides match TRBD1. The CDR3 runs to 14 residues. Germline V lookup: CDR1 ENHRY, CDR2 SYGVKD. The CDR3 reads CATSDETGGETQYF. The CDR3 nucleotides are TGTGCCACCAGTGATGAGACAGGGGGAGAGACCCAGTACTTC.

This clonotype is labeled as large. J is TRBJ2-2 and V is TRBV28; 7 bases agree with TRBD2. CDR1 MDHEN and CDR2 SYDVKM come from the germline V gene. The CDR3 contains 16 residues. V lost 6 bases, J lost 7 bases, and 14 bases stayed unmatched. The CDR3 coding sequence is TGTGCCAGCAGCCGCCCGGGGAGGGAGTACGGCGGGGAGCTGTTTTTT. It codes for CASSRPGREYGGELFF. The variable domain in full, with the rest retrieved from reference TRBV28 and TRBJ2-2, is DVKVTQSSRYLVKRTGEKVFLECVQDMDHENMFWYRQDPGLGLRLIYFSYDVKMKEKGDIPEGYSVSREKKERFSLILESASTNQTSMYLCASSRPGREYGGELFFGEGSRLTVL.

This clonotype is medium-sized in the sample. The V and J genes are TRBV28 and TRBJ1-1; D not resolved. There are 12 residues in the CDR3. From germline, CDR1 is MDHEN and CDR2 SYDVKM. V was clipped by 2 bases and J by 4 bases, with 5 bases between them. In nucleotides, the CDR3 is TGTGCCAGCAGTTTAACGGGCACTGAAGCTTTCTTT. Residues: CASSLTGTEAFF.

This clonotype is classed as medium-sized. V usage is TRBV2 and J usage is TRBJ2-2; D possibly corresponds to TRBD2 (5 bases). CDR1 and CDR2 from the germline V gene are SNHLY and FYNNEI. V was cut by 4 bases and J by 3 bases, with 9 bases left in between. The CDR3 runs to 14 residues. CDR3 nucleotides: TGTGCCAGCAGTGTCGGGGTCCACACCGGGGAGCTGTTTTTT. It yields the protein CASSVGVHTGELFF. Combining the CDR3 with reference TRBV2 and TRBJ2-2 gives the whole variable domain EPEVTQTPSHQVTQMGQEVILRCVPISNHLYFYWYRQILGQKVEFLVSFYNNEISEKSEIFDDQFSVERPDGSNFTLKIRSTKLEDSAMYFCASSVGVHTGELFFGEGSRLTVL.

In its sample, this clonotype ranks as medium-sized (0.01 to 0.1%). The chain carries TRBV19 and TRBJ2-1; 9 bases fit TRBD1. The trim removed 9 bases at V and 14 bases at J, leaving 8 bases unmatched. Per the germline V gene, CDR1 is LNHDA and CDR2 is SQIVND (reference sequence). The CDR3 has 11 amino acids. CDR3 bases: TGTGCCAGCCTGGGGGGGACAGGGAAGTTCTTC. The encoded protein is CASLGGTGKFF. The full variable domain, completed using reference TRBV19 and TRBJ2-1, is DGGITQSPKYLFRKEGQNVTLSCEQNLNHDAMYWYRQDPGQGLRLIYYSQIVNDFQKGDIAEGYSVSREKKESFPLTVTSAQKNPTAFYLCASLGGTGKFFGPGTRLTVL.

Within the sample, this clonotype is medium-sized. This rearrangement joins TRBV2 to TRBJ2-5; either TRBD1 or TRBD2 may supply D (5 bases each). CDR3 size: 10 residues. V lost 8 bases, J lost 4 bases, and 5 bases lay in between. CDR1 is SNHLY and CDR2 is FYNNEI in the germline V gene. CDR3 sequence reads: CASGGETQYF. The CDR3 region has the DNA TGTGCCAGCGGGGGAGAGACCCAGTACTTC.

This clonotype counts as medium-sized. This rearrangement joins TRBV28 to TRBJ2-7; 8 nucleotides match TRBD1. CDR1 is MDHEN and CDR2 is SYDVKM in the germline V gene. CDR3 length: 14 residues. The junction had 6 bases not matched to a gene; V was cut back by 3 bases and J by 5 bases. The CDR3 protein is CASSFPARGHEQYF. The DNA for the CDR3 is TGTGCCAGCAGTTTTCCCGCCAGGGGGCACGAGCAGTACTTC.

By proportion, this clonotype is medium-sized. The CDR3 sequence: CASSQDGEGPTYEQYF. The CDR3 coding sequence is TGCGCCAGCAGCCAAGATGGGGAGGGTCCCACCTACGAGCAGTACTTC. The V gene is TRBV4-1, the J gene TRBJ2-7; 7 bases are shared with TRBD2. This CDR3 contains 16 residues. After removal of 0 bases from V and 2 bases from J, the junction contained 7 bases not matched to a gene. Germline V gives CDR1 MGHRA, CDR2 YSYEKL.

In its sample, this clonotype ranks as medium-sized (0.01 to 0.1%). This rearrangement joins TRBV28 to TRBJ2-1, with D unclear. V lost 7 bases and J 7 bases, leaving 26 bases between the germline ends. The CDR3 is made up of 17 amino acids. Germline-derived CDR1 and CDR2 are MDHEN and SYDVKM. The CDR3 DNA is TGTGCCAGCATCCTGAACCCCAGGCTATCCCATAGTAATGAGCAGTTCTTC. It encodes CASILNPRLSHSNEQFF. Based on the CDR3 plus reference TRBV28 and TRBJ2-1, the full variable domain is DVKVTQSSRYLVKRTGEKVFLECVQDMDHENMFWYRQDPGLGLRLIYFSYDVKMKEKGDIPEGYSVSREKKERFSLILESASTNQTSMYLCASILNPRLSHSNEQFFGPGTRLTVL.

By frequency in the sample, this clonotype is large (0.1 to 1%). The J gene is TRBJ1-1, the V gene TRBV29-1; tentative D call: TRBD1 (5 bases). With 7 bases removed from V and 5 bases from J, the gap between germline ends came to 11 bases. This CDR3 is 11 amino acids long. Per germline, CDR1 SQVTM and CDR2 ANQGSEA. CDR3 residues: CSGVGVTEAFF. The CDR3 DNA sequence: TGCAGCGGGGTGGGGGTAACTGAAGCTTTCTTT.

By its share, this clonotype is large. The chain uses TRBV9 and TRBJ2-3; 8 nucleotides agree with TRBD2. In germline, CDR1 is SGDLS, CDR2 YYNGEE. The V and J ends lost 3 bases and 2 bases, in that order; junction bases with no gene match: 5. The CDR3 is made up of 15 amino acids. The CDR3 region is CASSAQRGYTDTQYF. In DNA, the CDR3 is TGTGCCAGCAGCGCCCAGCGGGGGTACACAGATACGCAGTATTTT. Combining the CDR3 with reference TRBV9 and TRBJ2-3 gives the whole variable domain DSGVTQTPKHLITATGQRVTLRCSPRSGDLSVYWYQQSLDQGLQFLIQYYNGEERAKGNILERFSAQQFPDLHSELNLSSLELGDSALYFCASSAQRGYTDTQYFGPGTRLTVL.

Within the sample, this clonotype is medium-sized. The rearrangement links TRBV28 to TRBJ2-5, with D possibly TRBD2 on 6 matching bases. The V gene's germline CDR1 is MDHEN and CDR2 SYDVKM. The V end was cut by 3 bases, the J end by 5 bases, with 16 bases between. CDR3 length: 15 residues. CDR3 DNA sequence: TGTGCCAGCAGTTTGCGGGGTGGTCGGTGGGAGACCCAGTACTTC. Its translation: CASSLRGGRWETQYF. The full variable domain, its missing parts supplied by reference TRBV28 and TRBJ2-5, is DVKVTQSSRYLVKRTGEKVFLECVQDMDHENMFWYRQDPGLGLRLIYFSYDVKMKEKGDIPEGYSVSREKKERFSLILESASTNQTSMYLCASSLRGGRWETQYFGPGTRLLVL.

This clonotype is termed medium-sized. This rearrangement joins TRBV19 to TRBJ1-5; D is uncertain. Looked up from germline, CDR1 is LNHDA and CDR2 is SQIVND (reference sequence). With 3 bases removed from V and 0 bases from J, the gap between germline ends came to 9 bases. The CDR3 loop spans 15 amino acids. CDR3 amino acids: CASSISGHSNQPQHF. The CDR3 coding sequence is TGTGCCAGTAGTATTTCCGGGCATAGCAATCAGCCCCAGCATTTT.

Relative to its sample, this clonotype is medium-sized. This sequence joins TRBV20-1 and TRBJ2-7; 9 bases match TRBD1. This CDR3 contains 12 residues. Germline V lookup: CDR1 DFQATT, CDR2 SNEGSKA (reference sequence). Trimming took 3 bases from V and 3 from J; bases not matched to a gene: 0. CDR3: CSARDRGYEQYF. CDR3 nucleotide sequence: TGCAGTGCTAGGGACAGGGGCTACGAGCAGTACTTC.

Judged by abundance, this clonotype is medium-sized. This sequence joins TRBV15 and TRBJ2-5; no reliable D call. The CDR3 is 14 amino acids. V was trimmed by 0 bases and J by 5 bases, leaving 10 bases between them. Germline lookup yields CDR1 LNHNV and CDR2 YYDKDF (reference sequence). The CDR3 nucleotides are TGTGCCACCAGCAGAGAGGGTATTCTGGAGACCCAGTACTTC. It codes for CATSREGILETQYF.

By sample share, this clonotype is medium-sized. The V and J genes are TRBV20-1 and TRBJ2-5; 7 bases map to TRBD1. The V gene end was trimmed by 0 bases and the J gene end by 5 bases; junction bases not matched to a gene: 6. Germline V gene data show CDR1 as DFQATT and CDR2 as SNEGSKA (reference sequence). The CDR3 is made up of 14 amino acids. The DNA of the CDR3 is TGCAGTGCTAGAGACTTACAGGGGACGGAGACCCAGTACTTC. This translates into CSARDLQGTETQYF.

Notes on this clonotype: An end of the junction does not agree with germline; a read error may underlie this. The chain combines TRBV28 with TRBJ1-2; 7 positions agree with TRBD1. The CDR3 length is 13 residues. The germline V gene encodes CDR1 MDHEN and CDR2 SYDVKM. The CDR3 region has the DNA TGTGCCAGCAGTTCCCCAGGGGGTAATGGCTGCACCTTC. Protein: CASSSPGGNGCTF.

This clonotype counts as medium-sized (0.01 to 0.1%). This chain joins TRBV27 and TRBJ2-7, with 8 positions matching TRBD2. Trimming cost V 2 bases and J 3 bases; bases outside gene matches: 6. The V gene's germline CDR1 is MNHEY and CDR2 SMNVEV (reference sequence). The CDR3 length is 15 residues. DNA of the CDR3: TGTGCCAGCAGTTTAGCCGGGGGGGCGGGCTACGAGCAGTACTTC. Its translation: CASSLAGGAGYEQYF.

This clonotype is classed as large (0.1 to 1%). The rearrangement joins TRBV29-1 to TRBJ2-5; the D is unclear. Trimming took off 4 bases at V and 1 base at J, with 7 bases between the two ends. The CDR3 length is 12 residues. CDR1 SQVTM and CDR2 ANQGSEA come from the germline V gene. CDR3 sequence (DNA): TGCAGCGTTGCTTCGCTCCAAGAGACCCAGTACTTC. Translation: CSVASLQETQYF.

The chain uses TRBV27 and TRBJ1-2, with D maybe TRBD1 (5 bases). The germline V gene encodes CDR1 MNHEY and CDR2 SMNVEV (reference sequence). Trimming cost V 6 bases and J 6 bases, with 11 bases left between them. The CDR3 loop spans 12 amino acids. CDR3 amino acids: CASRGLHHGYTF. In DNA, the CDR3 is TGTGCCAGCAGGGGGCTTCATCATGGCTACACCTTC.